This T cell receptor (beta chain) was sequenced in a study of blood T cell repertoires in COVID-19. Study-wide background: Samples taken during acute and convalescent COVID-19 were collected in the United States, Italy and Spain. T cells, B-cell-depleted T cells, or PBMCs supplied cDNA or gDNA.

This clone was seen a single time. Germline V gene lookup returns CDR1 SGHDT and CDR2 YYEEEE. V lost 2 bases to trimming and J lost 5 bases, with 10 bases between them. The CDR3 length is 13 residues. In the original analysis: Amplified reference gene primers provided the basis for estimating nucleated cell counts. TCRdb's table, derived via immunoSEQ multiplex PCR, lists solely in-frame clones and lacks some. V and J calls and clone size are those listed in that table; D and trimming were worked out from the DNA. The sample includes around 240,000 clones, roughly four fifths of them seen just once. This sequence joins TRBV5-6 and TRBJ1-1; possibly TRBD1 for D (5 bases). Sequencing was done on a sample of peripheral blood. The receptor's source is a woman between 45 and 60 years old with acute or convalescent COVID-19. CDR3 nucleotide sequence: TGTGCCAGCAGCTTTACGGGGGGAACTGAAGCTTTCTTT. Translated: CASSFTGGTEAFF.